A single sample gave rise to the 23 T cell receptor beta chains below, sequenced in a study of T cell changes during pregnancy in multiple sclerosis. Profiled with immunoSEQ multiplex PCR; TCRdb holds only in-frame clones, not every one. The table includes 55,000 to 85,000 clones, around 92% detected once. Sequenced material: peripheral blood, taken after pregnancy. These receptors all stem from a female donor with multiple sclerosis, enrolled in a pregnancy study.

This clone was seen once. The chain has TRBV19 and TRBJ2-3; the D gene is possibly TRBD1 (5 bases). V was shortened by 4 bases and J by 1 base, with 15 bases between the two germline ends. CDR3 length equals 16 residues. CDR1 and CDR2 from the germline V gene are LNHDA and SQIVND (reference sequence). The CDR3 nucleotides are TGTGCCAGTAGTACGCCAGGCAGGGCGGGCACAGATACGCAGTATTTT. This codes for CASSTPGRAGTDTQYF.

This clone was recorded once. This rearrangement joins TRBV28 to TRBJ2-7; possibly TRBD1 for D (6 bases). Trimming cost V 2 bases and J 1 base, with 30 bases left between them. CDR3 length: 21 residues. Germline CDR1 is MDHEN and CDR2 is SYDVKM. This chain's CDR3 is CASSLPASQWTDSGTSYEQYF. CDR3 coding DNA: TGTGCCAGCAGTTTACCCGCGTCTCAATGGACAGACTCGGGGACATCCTACGAGCAGTACTTC. Supplemented by reference TRBV28 and TRBJ2-7, the full variable domain reads DVKVTQSSRYLVKRTGEKVFLECVQDMDHENMFWYRQDPGLGLRLIYFSYDVKMKEKGDIPEGYSVSREKKERFSLILESASTNQTSMYLCASSLPASQWTDSGTSYEQYFGPGTRLTVT.

The chain carries TRBV6-6 and TRBJ2-3; 10 bases align to TRBD1. Germline loops: CDR1 MNHNY, CDR2 SVGAGI (reference sequence). The CDR3 is made up of 15 amino acids. The J segment lost 6 bases and the V segment lost 0 bases, leaving 3 bases of the junction unmatched. Here the CDR3 DNA reads TGTGCCAGCAGTTACTCTGGACAGGGGGAGGATACGCAGTATTTT. Amino acids: CASSYSGQGEDTQYF.

This chain links TRBV4-3 with TRBJ1-2; tentatively, D is TRBD1 (6 bases). Trimming removed 2 bases from V and 5 bases from J, with 15 bases in between. Germline V gene lookup returns CDR1 LGHNA and CDR2 YSLEER. The CDR3 is 15 amino acids. CDR3 amino acids: CASSQSQGPGYGYTF. In DNA, the CDR3 is TGCGCCAGCAGCCAATCACAGGGTCCCGGTTATGGCTACACCTTC.

V is TRBV19 and J is TRBJ1-3; 7 bases line up with TRBD1. The V and J ends lost 6 bases and 0 bases, in that order; junction bases with no gene match: 11. Germline V lookup: CDR1 LNHDA, CDR2 SQIVND (reference sequence). The CDR3 has 17 amino acids. CDR3 in DNA: TGTGCCAGTAGCAACTCCTGGGGGACAGCCTCTGGAAACACCATATATTTT. Its translation is CASSNSWGTASGNTIYF.

The genes are TRBV30 and TRBJ2-7; 11 bases are shared with TRBD2. Losses at the gene ends were 1 base for V and 4 bases for J; bases not matched to a gene: 9. The CDR3 spans 16 residues. Germline V lookup: CDR1 GTSNPN, CDR2 SVGIG (reference sequence). The CDR3 DNA reads TGTGCCTGGAGTGCGCATAGCGGGAGGGCCAATTACGAGCAGTACTTC. It specifies CAWSAHSGRANYEQYF.

The rearrangement joins TRBV28 to TRBJ2-3; TRBD1 matches at 9 bases. Germline CDR1 is MDHEN and CDR2 is SYDVKM. The CDR3 consists of 15 residues. Trimming removed 3 bases from V and 5 bases from J; junction bases left unmatched: 6. The CDR3 here is CASSFDRGMIDTQYF. For the CDR3, the DNA is TGTGCCAGCAGTTTCGACAGGGGGATGATAGATACGCAGTATTTT.

The rearrangement uses TRBV5-1 and TRBJ1-5; 9 bases match TRBD1. The CDR3 extends over 15 amino acids. V lost 3 bases and J lost 4; bases outside the gene matches: 5. Germline values: CDR1 SGHRS, CDR2 YFSETQ. The CDR3 spells CASSSTGGANQPQHF. CDR3 nucleotide sequence: TGCGCCAGCAGCTCCACAGGGGGCGCGAATCAGCCCCAGCATTTT.

The chain carries TRBV29-1 and TRBJ1-3; D is ambiguous. The ends were cut back, 2 bases at V and 0 bases at J, with 5 bases in the middle. Germline V gene lookup returns CDR1 SQVTM and CDR2 ANQGSEA. The CDR3 length is 13 residues. CDR3 loop: CSVESYSGNTIYF. The CDR3 DNA sequence: TGCAGCGTTGAATCGTACTCTGGAAACACCATATATTTT. Looking up the rest from reference TRBV29-1 and TRBJ1-3 gives the full variable domain: SAVISQKPSRDICQRGTSLTIQCQVDSQVTMMFWYRQQPGQSLTLIATANQGSEATYESGFVIDKFPISRPNLTFSTLTVSNMSPEDSSIYLCSVESYSGNTIYFGEGSWLTVV.

Points on this clone: Other DNA sequences within the sample encode an identical CDR3. The V and J genes are TRBV19 and TRBJ2-2; D is possibly TRBD1 (6 bases). CDR1 LNHDA and CDR2 SQIVND come from the germline V gene (reference sequence). V was pared by 7 bases and J by 6 bases, with 9 bases between. This CDR3 has 12 residues. The CDR3 bases are TGTGCCAGTAAACAGGGTTCCGGGGAGCTGTTTTTT. It encodes CASKQGSGELFF.

This clone was observed a single time. The V gene is TRBV7-9, the J gene TRBJ2-5; perhaps TRBD2 as D (6 bases). CDR1 SEHNR and CDR2 FQNEAQ come from the germline V gene (reference sequence). The CDR3 extends over 17 amino acids. Trimming shortened V by 6 bases and J by 3 bases, and 23 bases separated the two germline ends. The DNA for the CDR3 is TGTGCCAGCAGACTGACCACATGGGGGGACTTGAAAGAGACCCAGTACTTC. Its protein product is CASRLTTWGDLKETQYF.

The V gene is TRBV18, the J gene TRBJ1-1; maybe TRBD1 (6 bases). The germline V gene encodes CDR1 KGHSH and CDR2 LQKENI. V was trimmed by 4 bases and J by 2 bases, leaving 14 bases between them. This CDR3 is built from 15 residues. CDR3 coding DNA: TGTGCCAGCTCACTCTCCGGGACAAAAAACACTGAAGCTTTCTTT. Translating it yields CASSLSGTKNTEAFF.

The DNA for the CDR3 is TGTGCCAGCAGTCCCACCGGGACAGGAATTTTTGAGTACTTC. This sequence encodes CASSPTGTGIFEYF. This chain links TRBV28 with TRBJ2-7; the match to TRBD1 covers 8 bases. CDR3 length equals 14 residues. The germline V gene has CDR1 MDHEN and CDR2 SYDVKM. V was clipped by 5 bases and J by 11 bases; unmatched bases: 14. Filled out from reference TRBV28 and TRBJ2-7, the complete variable domain reads DVKVTQSSRYLVKRTGEKVFLECVQDMDHENMFWYRQDPGLGLRLIYFSYDVKMKEKGDIPEGYSVSREKKERFSLILESASTNQTSMYLCASSPTGTGIFEYFGPGTRLTVT.

This chain links TRBV19 with TRBJ2-1, with TRBD2 as a possible D gene (7 bases). There are 15 residues in the CDR3. Germline lookup yields CDR1 LNHDA and CDR2 SQIVND (reference sequence). Between the trimmed V and J ends, which lost 9 bases and 7 bases, there was a span of 22 bases. The CDR3 DNA is TGTGCCAGCCCCTGGGAGCGGGAAGGGGGGAATGAGCAGTTCTTC. It specifies CASPWEREGGNEQFF.

The chain has TRBV11-2 and TRBJ2-1; 8 bases match TRBD2. Germline V CDR1 and CDR2: SGHAT, FQNNGV. With V trimmed by 3 bases and J by 4 bases, 2 bases remained unmatched. The CDR3 is 14 residues long. This CDR3 reads CASSFEREYNEQFF. In nucleotides, the CDR3 is TGTGCCAGCAGCTTCGAGCGGGAGTACAATGAGCAGTTCTTC.

The chain joins TRBV19 to TRBJ1-4, with D maybe TRBD1 (6 bases). Germline-derived CDR1 and CDR2 are LNHDA and SQIVND (reference sequence). V was cut by 8 bases and J by 6 bases, with 16 bases left in between. This CDR3 is built from 14 residues. CDR3 DNA: TGTGCCAGTCACTTAGGAGACAGGCATGAAAAACTGTTTTTT. Translating gives CASHLGDRHEKLFF.

This chain uses TRBV5-4 with TRBJ2-3; 14 bases align to TRBD2. CDR1 and CDR2 from the germline V gene are SGHNT and YYREEE (reference sequence). This CDR3 contains 16 residues. With 4 bases clipped from V and 4 bases from J, the junction kept 5 bases outside the gene matches. The CDR3 spells CASSLRLAGGADTQYF. The CDR3 nucleotides read TGTGCCAGCAGCCTCAGACTAGCGGGAGGGGCAGATACGCAGTATTTT.

J is TRBJ2-1 and V is TRBV5-3; 11 bases match TRBD2. TRBV5-3 is treated as an ORF (open reading frame) with a function not yet certain. The CDR3 covers 17 residues. After removal of 0 bases from V and 3 bases from J, the junction contained 5 bases not matched to a gene. The CDR3 protein is CARSLVGTSGYYNEQFF. As DNA, the CDR3 is TGTGCCAGAAGCTTGGTCGGGACTAGCGGCTACTACAATGAGCAGTTCTTC.

This chain links TRBV6-5 with TRBJ1-2, with D possibly matching TRBD1 (6 bases). The germline V gene has CDR1 MNHEY and CDR2 SVGAGI. This CDR3 spans 15 amino acids. The V and J ends lost 5 bases and 6 bases respectively, with 19 bases between them. CDR3 loop: CASSTPGRGANGYTF. The CDR3 nucleotides read TGTGCCAGCAGTACCCCGGGGAGGGGGGCTAATGGCTACACCTTC.

This clone is a singleton in its sample. V gene TRBV6-5 combines with J gene TRBJ1-2, with D tentatively TRBD1 (5 bases). The CDR3 covers 13 residues. Trimming removed 7 bases from V and 4 bases from J, with 13 bases in between. Germline V gene sequence: CDR1 MNHEY, CDR2 SVGAGI. CDR3 sequence (DNA): TGTGCCAGCACGGGGCCGGGAGGCTATGGCTACACCTTC. Protein product: CASTGPGGYGYTF.

The rearrangement links TRBV28 to TRBJ2-7, with D unclear. V lost 3 bases and J 6 bases, leaving 15 bases between the germline ends. This CDR3 contains 14 residues. CDR1 MDHEN and CDR2 SYDVKM come from the germline V gene. In DNA form, the CDR3 reads TGTGCCAGCAGTTTTCCCTCATCTAGACGCGAGCAGTACTTC. Protein product: CASSFPSSRREQYF.

This chain connects TRBV9 to TRBJ2-5; the match to TRBD1 covers 7 bases. The CDR3 totals 18 residues. V lost 3 bases, J lost 1 base, and 15 bases stayed unmatched. Germline V gives CDR1 SGDLS, CDR2 YYNGEE. The CDR3 region has the DNA TGTGCCAGCAGCGCCAGACAGGGATGGAGAGGAGTCCAAGAGACCCAGTACTTC. This sequence encodes CASSARQGWRGVQETQYF.

DNA of the CDR3: TGTGCCTGGATAGGGGGAGGGCCGGATGAGCAGTTCTTC. Encoded protein: CAWIGGGPDEQFF. The chain uses TRBV30 and TRBJ2-1, with D perhaps matching TRBD2 (7 bases). Germline values: CDR1 GTSNPN, CDR2 SVGIG (reference sequence). The CDR3 extends over 13 amino acids. V lost 4 bases to trimming and J lost 8 bases, with 15 bases between them.